Following are 18 T cell receptor beta chains from one sample sequenced in a study of naive and memory T cell subsets. The beta constant-region primer was an equimolar mix of two oligonucleotides covering TRBC1 and TRBC2. TCRdb re-called the UMI-ligation and nested PCR reads with MiXCR, one entry per CDR3 protein. Of roughly 98,000 distinct CDR3 sequences in the sample, 7% were seen once. Input material: central memory CD4+ T cells from blood. Receptors originate from a human donor in good health.

This clonotype showed up many times. This rearrangement joins TRBV19 to TRBJ1-5; TRBD1 is a possible D gene (5 bases). The CDR3 is 13 amino acids. Germline loops: CDR1 LNHDA, CDR2 SQIVND (reference sequence). Trimming left V 4 bases short and J 5 bases short, with 9 bases between. In nucleotides, the CDR3 is TGTGCCAGTAGTAATTGGGGGGATCAGCCCCAGCATTTT. Translation gives CASSNWGDQPQHF.

This clonotype has a count of ten or more. The V and J genes are TRBV5-5 and TRBJ2-7, with D perhaps being TRBD1 or TRBD2 (7 bases each). Trimming took 4 bases from V and 6 from J, leaving 17 bases between them. This CDR3 has 14 amino acids. Per the germline V gene, CDR1 is SGHKS and CDR2 is YYEKEE (reference sequence). CDR3 in DNA: TGTGCCAGCAGCACCCCACAGGGGAGGGGCGAGCAGTACTTC. Protein: CASSTPQGRGEQYF.

The table lists this clonotype with many counts. The gene calls are TRBV20-1 and TRBJ2-7; 9 nucleotides align to TRBD2. The V gene end was trimmed by 3 bases and the J gene end by 2 bases; junction bases not matched to a gene: 14. The germline CDR1 and CDR2 sequences are DFQATT and SNEGSKA (reference sequence). The CDR3 is 17 residues long. The CDR3 spells CSASSPRGGALAYEQYF. The CDR3 DNA reads as TGCAGTGCTAGCTCTCCCCGCGGGGGGGCTTTGGCCTACGAGCAGTACTTC.

This chain links TRBV7-2 with TRBJ2-2; D gene uncertain. Trimming took off 7 bases at V and 7 bases at J, with 7 bases between the two ends. The germline V gene encodes CDR1 SGHTA and CDR2 FQGNSA. The CDR3 length is 11 residues. CDR3 nucleotide sequence: TGTGCCAGCACCTGGGGCGGGGAGCTGTTTTTT. This encodes CASTWGGELFF.

CDR3 sequence: CAGMDRANYGYTF. CDR3 DNA sequence: TGTGCCGGGATGGACAGAGCTAACTATGGCTACACCTTC. The gene calls are TRBV9 and TRBJ1-2; a weak D match, TRBD1 (6 bases). V shed 10 bases and J shed 0 bases, with 13 bases lying between them. CDR3 length: 13 residues. CDR1 and CDR2 (germline): SGDLS, YYNGEE.

This clonotype was found many times. The chain is built from TRBV2 and TRBJ1-5; no firm D call. Germline CDR1 reads SNHLY; CDR2 reads FYNNEI. V was cut by 0 bases and J by 15 bases, with 15 bases left in between. This CDR3 spans 13 amino acids. CDR3 DNA sequence: TGTGCCAGCAGTGAAGCCGGGCGAGGCCACGGGCATTTT. It specifies CASSEAGRGHGHF.

This clonotype was detected only a few times. This chain uses TRBV9 with TRBJ2-7, with 7 bases lining up with TRBD1. With V trimmed by 4 bases and J by 6 bases, 7 bases remained unmatched. The CDR3 consists of 13 residues. Germline V gives CDR1 SGDLS, CDR2 YYNGEE. The CDR3 loop is CASSTLTGSEQYF. For the CDR3, the DNA is TGTGCCAGCAGCACCTTGACAGGGAGCGAGCAGTACTTC.

In this sample, this clonotype turned up many times. CDR3 bases: TGTGCCAGCAGCTTAGGGGGATCAGAGACCCAGTACTTC. Its protein product is CASSLGGSETQYF. The chain carries TRBV11-2 and TRBJ2-5; unclear D gene. The CDR3 has 13 amino acids. The V end was cut by 1 base, the J end by 4 bases, with 7 bases between. The germline V gene has CDR1 SGHAT and CDR2 FQNNGV.

This chain uses TRBV6-1 with TRBJ2-1; 10 positions agree with TRBD2. The CDR3 is made up of 18 amino acids. Unmatched junction bases numbered 11, after V lost 4 bases and J lost 2 bases. CDR1 is MNHNS and CDR2 is SASEGT in the germline V gene. The DNA for the CDR3 is TGTGCCAGCAGTGGGTGGACTAGCGGAGGGGGGACCTACAATGAGCAGTTCTTC. It specifies CASSGWTSGGGTYNEQFF.

The chain carries TRBV27 and TRBJ1-5, with unresolved D. Germline CDR1 is MNHEY and CDR2 is SMNVEV (reference sequence). The ends were cut back, 9 bases at V and 5 bases at J, with 17 bases in the middle. The CDR3 runs 14 residues. CDR3 loop: CARLGRTMDQPQHF. The CDR3 nucleotides are TGTGCCAGGCTCGGACGGACGATGGATCAGCCCCAGCATTTT.

This clonotype was detected many times. The rearrangement links TRBV3-1 to TRBJ1-3; perhaps TRBD1 as D (5 bases). This CDR3 has 15 amino acids. Germline V gene sequence: CDR1 LGHDT, CDR2 YNNKEL (reference sequence). The germline V and J ends were trimmed by 4 bases and 4 bases, with 14 bases remaining between them. CDR3 residues: CASSPTQTAGNTIYF. CDR3 DNA: TGTGCCAGCAGCCCCACCCAGACAGCCGGAAACACCATATATTTT.

This rearrangement joins TRBV6-2 or TRBV6-3 to TRBJ2-1, with D tentatively TRBD1 or TRBD2 (6 bases each). Trimming removed 8 bases from V and 6 bases from J, with 17 bases in between. CDR1 and CDR2 (germline): MNHEY, SVGEGT. There are 14 residues in the CDR3. The CDR3 reads CASHVGGSANEQFF. The CDR3 nucleotides read TGTGCCAGCCATGTAGGGGGGTCCGCCAATGAGCAGTTCTTC.

There are many counts of this clonotype. This rearrangement joins TRBV18 to TRBJ2-7, with a tentative D call TRBD1 (6 bases). V was cut by 8 bases and J by 0 bases, with 14 bases left in between. This CDR3 region has 14 residues. Germline CDR1 KGHSH, CDR2 LQKENI. CDR3 sequence (DNA): TGTGCCAGCACAGAAACAGGGAGCTCCTACGAGCAGTACTTC. Its protein is CASTETGSSYEQYF.

The chain links TRBV12-3 or TRBV12-4 to TRBJ1-1; weak D call: TRBD1 (5 bases). CDR3 length: 17 residues. V dropped 3 bases and J dropped 1 base, with 18 bases sitting between them. DNA of the CDR3: TGTGCCAGCAGTTTTTCGAAGGCAGGGCGCAGGAACACTGAAGCTTTCTTT. It yields the protein CASSFSKAGRRNTEAFF.

This clonotype has a count of ten or more. The chain combines TRBV20-1 with TRBJ1-2, with 9 positions matching TRBD1. Germline V lookup: CDR1 DFQATT, CDR2 SNEGSKA (reference sequence). With V trimmed by 6 bases and J by 8 bases, 13 bases remained unmatched. This CDR3 has 14 residues. The DNA of the CDR3 is TGCAGTGCCCTAACAGGGACAGGGTCGGCAGGCTACACCTTC. Translation: CSALTGTGSAGYTF.

The chain links TRBV7-2 to TRBJ2-3, with D perhaps given as TRBD1 or TRBD2 (6 bases each). This CDR3 is 15 amino acids long. The V gene's germline CDR1 is SGHTA and CDR2 FQGNSA. Trimming removed 1 base at V and 5 bases at J, with 13 bases between. The CDR3 sequence: CASSLGGGGRDTQYF. CDR3 nucleotide sequence: TGTGCCAGCAGCTTAGGGGGTGGGGGGCGAGATACGCAGTATTTT. Full variable domain (remainder filled in from reference TRBV7-2 and TRBJ2-3): GAGVSQSPSNKVTEKGKDVELRCDPISGHTALYWYRQSLGQGLEFLIYFQGNSAPDKSGLPSDRFSAERTGGSVSTLTIQRTQQEDSAVYLCASSLGGGGRDTQYFGPGTRLTVL.

This clonotype was observed a few times. The chain recombines TRBV2 with TRBJ1-4; D remains unclear. CDR3 length: 15 residues. Looked up from germline, CDR1 is SNHLY and CDR2 is FYNNEI. Trimming removed 6 bases from V and 0 bases from J, with 11 bases in between. DNA of the CDR3: TGTGCCAGCAGCTGGTACAGAGCAACTAATGAAAAACTGTTTTTT. Translating gives CASSWYRATNEKLFF. Supplemented by reference TRBV2 and TRBJ1-4, the full variable domain reads EPEVTQTPSHQVTQMGQEVILRCVPISNHLYFYWYRQILGQKVEFLVSFYNNEISEKSEIFDDQFSVERPDGSNFTLKIRSTKLEDSAMYFCASSWYRATNEKLFFGSGTQLSVL.

There are many counts of this clonotype. The chain links TRBV10-3 to TRBJ1-6; D gene ambiguous. CDR1 and CDR2 from the germline V gene are ENHRY and SYGVKD. V dropped 10 bases and J dropped 0 bases, with 10 bases sitting between them. The CDR3 consists of 14 residues. CDR3 region: CATLGSSYNSPLHF. The CDR3, as DNA: TGTGCCACCCTGGGCAGCTCCTATAATTCACCCCTCCACTTT.